This T cell receptor (beta chain) stems from a study of shared clonotypes between healthy human individuals. Study-wide results and limits: Clonotypes not shared had lower generation probabilities than those common to all four donors.

This clone was seen just once. As yet, its antigen is unknown. Study processing details: Sequence data from immunoSEQ were junction-only and lacked quality scores; consequently, filtering differed. TCRdb's table, derived via immunoSEQ multiplex PCR, lists solely in-frame clones and lacks some. That table gives V, J and clone size, and the DNA gave D and trimming. This sample has 850,000 to 1,100,000 clones, with 77% found just once. The sample was memory CD4+ T cells from PBMCs. Subset: CD45RA-negative fraction. This TCR derives from a man younger than 35 in good health. Some clones in this sample may be carry-over from other donors' samples.

This chain's CDR3 is CASRVSDTQYF. The CDR3 nucleotides read TGTGCCAGCCGGGTCTCTGATACGCAGTATTTT. This chain links TRBV7-9 with TRBJ2-3, with unresolved D. V lost 8 bases to trimming and J lost 6 bases, with 9 bases between them. Per germline, CDR1 SEHNR and CDR2 FQNEAQ (reference sequence). CDR3 length: 11 residues. The full variable domain, rest sourced from reference TRBV7-9 and TRBJ2-3, is DTGVSQNPRHKITKRGQNVTFRCDPISEHNRLYWYRQTLGQGPEFLTYFQNEAQLEKSRLLSDRFSAERPKGSFSTLEIQRTEQGDSAMYLCASRVSDTQYFGPGTRLTVL.